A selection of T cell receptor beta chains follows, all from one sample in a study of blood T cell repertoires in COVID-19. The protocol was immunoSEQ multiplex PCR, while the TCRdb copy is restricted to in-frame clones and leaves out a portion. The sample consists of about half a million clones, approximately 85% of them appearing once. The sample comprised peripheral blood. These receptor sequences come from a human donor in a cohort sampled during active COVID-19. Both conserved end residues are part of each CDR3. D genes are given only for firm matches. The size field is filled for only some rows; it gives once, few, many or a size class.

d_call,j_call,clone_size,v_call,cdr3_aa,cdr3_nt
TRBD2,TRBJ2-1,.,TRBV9,CASSASSGSPYNEQFF,TGTGCCAGCAGCGCATCGAGCGGGAGCCCCTACAATGAGCAGTTCTTC
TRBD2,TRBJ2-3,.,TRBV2,CASSDRGVDTQYF,TGTGCCAGCAGTGACCGGGGGGTCGATACGCAGTATTTT
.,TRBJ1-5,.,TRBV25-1,CASSEGGDGQPQHF,TGTGCCAGCAGTGAGGGAGGGGACGGTCAGCCCCAGCATTTT
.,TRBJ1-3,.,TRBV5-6,CASSLGGSGGNTIYF,TGTGCCAGCAGCCTAGGGGGATCTGGCGGAAACACCATATATTTT
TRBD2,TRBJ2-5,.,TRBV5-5,CASSSGTSGKETQYF,TGTGCCAGCAGCTCCGGGACTAGCGGCAAAGAGACCCAGTACTTC
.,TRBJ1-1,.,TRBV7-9,CASSLTEGIAFF,TGTGCCAGCAGCTTAACGGAGGGTATAGCTTTCTTT
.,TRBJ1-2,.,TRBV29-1,CSVEDRESPNYGYTF,TGCAGCGTTGAAGATCGTGAGTCTCCTAACTATGGCTACACCTTC
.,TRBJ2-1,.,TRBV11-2,CASSWGVGSRNEQFF,TGTGCCAGCAGCTGGGGGGTGGGGAGTAGGAATGAGCAGTTCTTC
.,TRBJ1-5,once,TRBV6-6,CASTLPGVSNQPQHF,TGTGCCAGCACCCTCCCGGGGGTTAGCAATCAGCCCCAGCATTTT
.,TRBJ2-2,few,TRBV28,CASSPLISGAGELFF,TGTGCCAGCAGTCCCCTGATTAGCGGTGCCGGGGAGCTGTTTTTT
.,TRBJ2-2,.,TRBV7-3,CASSLNRDGTGELFF,TGTGCCAGCAGCTTAAACCGGGATGGGACCGGGGAGCTGTTTTTT
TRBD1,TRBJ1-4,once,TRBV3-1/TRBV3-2,CASSQDPPGGGEKLFF,TGTGCCAGCAGCCAAGATCCGCCAGGGGGCGGTGAAAAACTGTTTTTT
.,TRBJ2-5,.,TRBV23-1,CASSQNPLQGTRETQYF,TGCGCCAGCAGTCAAAACCCACTACAGGGCACTAGGGAGACCCAGTACTTC
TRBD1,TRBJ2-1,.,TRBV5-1,CASSYGQGGNEQFF,TGCGCCAGCAGCTACGGACAGGGTGGCAATGAGCAGTTCTTC
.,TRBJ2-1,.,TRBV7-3,CASSQTTGSSYNEQFF,TGTGCCAGCAGCCAAACCACGGGGAGCTCCTACAATGAGCAGTTCTTC
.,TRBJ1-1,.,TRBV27,CASSLRGWGEAFF,TGTGCCAGCAGTTTAAGGGGGTGGGGTGAAGCTTTCTTT
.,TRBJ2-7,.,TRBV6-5,CASSYKETAIYEQYF,TGTGCCAGCAGTTACAAGGAGACGGCAATTTACGAGCAGTACTTC
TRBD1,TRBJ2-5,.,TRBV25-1,CASSGQGGLETQYF,TGTGCCAGCAGCGGACAGGGGGGGTTGGAGACCCAGTACTTC